This entry lists 8 T cell receptor beta chains sequenced from one sample in a study of blood T cell repertoires in COVID-19. TCRdb's copy holds only in-frame clones and misses some; the assay was immunoSEQ multiplex PCR. This table has fewer than 250,000 clones, approximately 90% appearing once. Source material: peripheral blood. All receptors come from a man under 40 with acute or convalescent COVID-19.

The chain joins TRBV5-4 to TRBJ2-1; 12 bases map to TRBD2. This CDR3 comprises 17 residues. V gave up 2 bases and J gave up 7 bases; unmatched junction bases: 10. CDR1 is SGHNT, CDR2 YYREEE, per germline (reference sequence). The CDR3 is CASSFAPSGRGQNEQFF. The CDR3 coding sequence is TGTGCCAGCAGCTTCGCCCCTAGCGGGAGGGGCCAAAATGAGCAGTTCTTC.

V gene TRBV24-1 combines with J gene TRBJ2-5; a possible D gene is TRBD2 (6 bases). Germline V gives CDR1 KGHDR, CDR2 SFDVKD. There are 13 residues in the CDR3. The V and J ends lost 4 bases and 6 bases respectively, with 11 bases between them. CDR3 DNA: TGTGCCACCAGTGACGGGGGAAGAAAGACCCAGTACTTC. It encodes CATSDGGRKTQYF.

This chain joins TRBV28 and TRBJ1-6; D is possibly TRBD1 (5 bases). The CDR3 consists of 14 residues. The V end lost 6 bases, the J end lost 8 bases, and 14 bases lay between the germline ends. Per germline, CDR1 MDHEN and CDR2 SYDVKM. The CDR3 region is CASRLGRGYSPLHF. CDR3 nucleotide sequence: TGTGCCAGCAGACTCGGGCGGGGGTATTCACCCCTCCACTTT.

The V and J genes are TRBV30 and TRBJ2-3; no reliable D call. This CDR3 contains 11 residues. Germline CDR1 reads GTSNPN; CDR2 reads SVGIG (reference sequence). The ends were cut back, 1 base at V and 5 bases at J, with 4 bases in the middle. CDR3 amino acids: CAWSAKDTQYF. CDR3 DNA sequence: TGTGCCTGGAGTGCTAAAGATACGCAGTATTTT.

V is TRBV3-1 (or the pseudogene TRBV3-2) and J is TRBJ2-2; 11 bases line up with TRBD2. The V gene end was trimmed by 2 bases and the J gene end by 6 bases; junction bases not matched to a gene: 2. The CDR3 is 15 amino acids. Germline assignment: CDR1 LGHDT and CDR2 YNNKEL (reference sequence). The CDR3 coding sequence is TGTGCCAGCAGCCAAATAGCGGGGGGGTCCGGGGAGCTGTTTTTT. This codes for CASSQIAGGSGELFF.

This rearrangement joins TRBV6-5 to TRBJ2-2, with 7 positions matching TRBD1. This CDR3 contains 14 residues. J lost 1 base, V lost 6 bases, and 2 bases had no gene match. Germline CDR1 reads MNHEY; CDR2 reads SVGAGI. The CDR3 DNA sequence: TGTGCCAGCAGACGGGACAGGAACACCGGGGAGCTGTTTTTT. Translating it yields CASRRDRNTGELFF.

The chain links TRBV27 to TRBJ1-3; D is ambiguous. V was clipped by 5 bases and J by 1 base, with 9 bases between them. Germline-derived CDR1 and CDR2 are MNHEY and SMNVEV (reference sequence). The length of the CDR3 is 14 residues. CDR3 region: CASSRAGSGNTIYF. DNA of the CDR3: TGTGCCAGCAGTCGTGCGGGGTCTGGAAACACCATATATTTT.

V and J are TRBV28 and TRBJ2-1; the match to TRBD2 covers 7 bases. This CDR3 is built from 16 residues. With V trimmed by 4 bases and J by 0 bases, 6 bases remained unmatched. Germline lookup yields CDR1 MDHEN and CDR2 SYDVKM. CDR3 DNA: TGTGCCAGCAGTTCCCCCGGGGGGAGCTCCTACAATGAGCAGTTCTTC. This gives the protein CASSSPGGSSYNEQFF.